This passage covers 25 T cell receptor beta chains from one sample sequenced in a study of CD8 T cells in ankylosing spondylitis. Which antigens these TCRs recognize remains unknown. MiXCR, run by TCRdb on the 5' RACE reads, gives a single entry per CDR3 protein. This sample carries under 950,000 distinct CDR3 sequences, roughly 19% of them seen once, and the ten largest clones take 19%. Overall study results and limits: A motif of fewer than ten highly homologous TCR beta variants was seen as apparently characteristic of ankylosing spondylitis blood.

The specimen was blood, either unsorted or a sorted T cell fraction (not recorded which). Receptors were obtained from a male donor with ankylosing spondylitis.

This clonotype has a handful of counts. CDR3 in DNA: TGTGCCAGCTCCTCACTGGGGGGGCCCAGCTACGAGCAGTACTTC. This gives the protein CASSSLGGPSYEQYF. The chain is built from TRBV27 and TRBJ2-7; maybe TRBD2 (7 bases). Per germline, CDR1 MNHEY and CDR2 SMNVEV (reference sequence). Trimming stripped 8 bases from V and 3 bases from J, with 20 bases between. CDR3 length equals 15 residues.

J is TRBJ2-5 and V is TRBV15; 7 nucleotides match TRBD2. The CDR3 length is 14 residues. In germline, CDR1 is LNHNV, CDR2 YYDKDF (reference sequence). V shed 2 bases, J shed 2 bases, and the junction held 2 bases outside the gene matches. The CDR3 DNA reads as TGTGCCACCAGCAGACTAGCGGCACAAGAGACCCAGTACTTC. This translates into CATSRLAAQETQYF.

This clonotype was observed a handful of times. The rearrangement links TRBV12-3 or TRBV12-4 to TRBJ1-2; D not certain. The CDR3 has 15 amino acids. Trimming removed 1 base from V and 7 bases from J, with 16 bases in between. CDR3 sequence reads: CASSLGLVWWGGYTF. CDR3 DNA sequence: TGTGCCAGCAGTTTAGGTTTGGTGTGGTGGGGTGGCTACACCTTC.

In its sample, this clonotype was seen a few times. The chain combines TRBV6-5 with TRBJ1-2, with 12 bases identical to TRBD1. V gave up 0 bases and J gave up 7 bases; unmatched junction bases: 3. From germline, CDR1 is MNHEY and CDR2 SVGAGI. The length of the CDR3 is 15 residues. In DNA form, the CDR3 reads TGTGCCAGCAGTTACTCGGGACAGGGGGCCAGTGGCTACACCTTC. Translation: CASSYSGQGASGYTF.

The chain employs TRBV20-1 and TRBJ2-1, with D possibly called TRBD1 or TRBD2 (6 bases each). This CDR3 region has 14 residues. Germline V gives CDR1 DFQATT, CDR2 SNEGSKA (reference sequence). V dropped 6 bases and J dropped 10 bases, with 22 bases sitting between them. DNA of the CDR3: TGCAGTGCCGAGGGGGGTAGCGTGATGGGGGAGCAGTTCTTC. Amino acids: CSAEGGSVMGEQFF.

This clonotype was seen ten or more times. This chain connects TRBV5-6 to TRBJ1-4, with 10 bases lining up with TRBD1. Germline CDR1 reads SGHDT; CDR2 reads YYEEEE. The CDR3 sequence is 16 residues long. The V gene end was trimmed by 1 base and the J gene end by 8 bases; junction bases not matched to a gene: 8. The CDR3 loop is CASSLIGGTGEEKLFF. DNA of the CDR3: TGTGCCAGCAGCTTGATCGGAGGGACAGGGGAAGAAAAACTGTTTTTT.

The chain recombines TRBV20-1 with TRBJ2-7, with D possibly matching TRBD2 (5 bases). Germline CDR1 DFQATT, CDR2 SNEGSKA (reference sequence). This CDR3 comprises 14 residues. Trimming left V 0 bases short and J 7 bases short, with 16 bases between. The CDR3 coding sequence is TGCAGTGCTAGAGAAAGCGGAGGCTCTTCAGAGCAGTACTTC. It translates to CSARESGGSSEQYF.

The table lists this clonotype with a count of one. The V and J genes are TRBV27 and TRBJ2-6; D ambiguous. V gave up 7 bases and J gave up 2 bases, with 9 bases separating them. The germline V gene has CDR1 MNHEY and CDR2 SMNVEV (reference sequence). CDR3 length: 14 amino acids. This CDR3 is CASMGLTGANVLTF. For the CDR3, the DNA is TGTGCCAGCATGGGATTGACTGGGGCCAACGTCCTGACTTTC.

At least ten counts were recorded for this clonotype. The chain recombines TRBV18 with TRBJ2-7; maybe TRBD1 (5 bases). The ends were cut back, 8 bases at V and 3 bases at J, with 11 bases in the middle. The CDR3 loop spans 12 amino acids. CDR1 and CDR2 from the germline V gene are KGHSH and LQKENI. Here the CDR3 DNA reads TGTGCCAGCAGCCCCAGGGACTACGAGCAGTACTTC. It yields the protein CASSPRDYEQYF. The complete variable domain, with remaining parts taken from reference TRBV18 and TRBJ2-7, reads NAGVMQNPRHLVRRRGQEARLRCSPMKGHSHVYWYRQLPEEGLKFMVYLQKENIIDESGMPKERFSAEFPKEGPSILRIQQVVRGDSAAYFCASSPRDYEQYFGPGTRLTVT.

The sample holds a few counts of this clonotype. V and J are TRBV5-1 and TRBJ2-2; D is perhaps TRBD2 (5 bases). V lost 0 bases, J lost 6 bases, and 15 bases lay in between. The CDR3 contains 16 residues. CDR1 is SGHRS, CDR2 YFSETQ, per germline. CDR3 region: CASSLDAGKGSGELFF. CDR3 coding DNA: TGCGCCAGCAGCTTGGACGCCGGGAAAGGGTCCGGGGAGCTGTTTTTT.

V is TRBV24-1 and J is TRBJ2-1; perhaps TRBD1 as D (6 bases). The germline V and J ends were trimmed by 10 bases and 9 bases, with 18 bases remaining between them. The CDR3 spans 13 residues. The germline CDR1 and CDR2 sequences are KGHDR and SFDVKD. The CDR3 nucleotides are TGTGCCACGTTGGACAGCGATGGCGGTGAGCAGTTCTTC. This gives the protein CATLDSDGGEQFF.

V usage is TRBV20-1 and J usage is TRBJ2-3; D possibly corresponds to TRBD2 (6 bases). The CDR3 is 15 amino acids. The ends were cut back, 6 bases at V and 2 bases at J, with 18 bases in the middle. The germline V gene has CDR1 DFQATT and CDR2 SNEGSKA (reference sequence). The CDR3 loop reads CSAPPVGLNTDTQYF. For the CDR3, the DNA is TGCAGTGCCCCCCCAGTGGGACTTAACACAGATACGCAGTATTTT.

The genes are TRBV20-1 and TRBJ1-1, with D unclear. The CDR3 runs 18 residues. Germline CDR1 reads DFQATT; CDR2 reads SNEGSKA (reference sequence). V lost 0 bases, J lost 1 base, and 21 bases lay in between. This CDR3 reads CSARDLSRAVRQNTEAFF. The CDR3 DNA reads TGCAGTGCTAGAGACCTGAGTCGGGCAGTGCGCCAGAACACTGAAGCTTTCTTT.

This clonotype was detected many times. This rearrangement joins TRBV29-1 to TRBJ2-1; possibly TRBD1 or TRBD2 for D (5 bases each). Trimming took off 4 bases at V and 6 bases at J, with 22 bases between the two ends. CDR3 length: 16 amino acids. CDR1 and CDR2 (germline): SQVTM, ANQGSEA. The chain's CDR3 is CSVAEGSHPIANEQFF. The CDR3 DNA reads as TGCAGCGTTGCTGAGGGGTCACACCCTATCGCCAATGAGCAGTTCTTC.

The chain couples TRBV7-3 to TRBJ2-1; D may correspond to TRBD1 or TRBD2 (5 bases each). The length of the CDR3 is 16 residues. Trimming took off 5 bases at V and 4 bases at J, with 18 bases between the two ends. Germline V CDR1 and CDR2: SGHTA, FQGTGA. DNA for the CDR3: TGTGCCAGCAGCCCCCTTGGGGGAGTGGGTTACAATGAGCAGTTCTTC. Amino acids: CASSPLGGVGYNEQFF.

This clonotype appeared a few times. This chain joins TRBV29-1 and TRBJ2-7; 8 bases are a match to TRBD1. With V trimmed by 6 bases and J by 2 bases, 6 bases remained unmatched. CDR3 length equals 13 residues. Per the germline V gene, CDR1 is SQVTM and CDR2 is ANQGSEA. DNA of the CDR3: TGCAGCGTCCGCGGGACAGGTCCCTACGAGCAGTACTTC. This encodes CSVRGTGPYEQYF.

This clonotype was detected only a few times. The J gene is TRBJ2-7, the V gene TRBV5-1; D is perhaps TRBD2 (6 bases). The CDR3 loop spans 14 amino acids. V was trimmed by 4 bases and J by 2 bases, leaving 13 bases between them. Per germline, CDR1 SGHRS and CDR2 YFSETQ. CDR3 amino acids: CASSPSGEAYEQYF. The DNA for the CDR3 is TGCGCCAGCAGCCCCTCGGGGGAAGCCTACGAGCAGTACTTC.

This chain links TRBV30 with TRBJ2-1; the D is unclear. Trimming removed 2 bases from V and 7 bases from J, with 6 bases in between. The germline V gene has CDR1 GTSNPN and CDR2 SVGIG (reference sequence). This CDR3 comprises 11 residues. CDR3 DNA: TGTGCCTGGAGTTTAAAGAATGAGCAGTTCTTC. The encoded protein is CAWSLKNEQFF.

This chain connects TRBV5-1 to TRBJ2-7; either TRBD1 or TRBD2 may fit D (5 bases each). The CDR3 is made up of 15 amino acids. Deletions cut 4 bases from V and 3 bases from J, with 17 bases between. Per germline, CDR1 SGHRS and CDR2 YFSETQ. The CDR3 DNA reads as TGCGCCAGCAGCCCCCGGGACCCCTCTTTCTACGAGCAGTACTTC. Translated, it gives CASSPRDPSFYEQYF.

The CDR3 DNA follows: TGCAGTGCTCAGGGGGGACCTGAAGCTTTCTTT. Amino acid sequence: CSAQGGPEAFF. The V gene is TRBV20-1, the J gene TRBJ1-1, with 7 nucleotides matching TRBD1. This CDR3 comprises 11 residues. The germline V gene encodes CDR1 DFQATT and CDR2 SNEGSKA (reference sequence). The V gene end was trimmed by 5 bases and the J gene end by 6 bases; junction bases not matched to a gene: 3.

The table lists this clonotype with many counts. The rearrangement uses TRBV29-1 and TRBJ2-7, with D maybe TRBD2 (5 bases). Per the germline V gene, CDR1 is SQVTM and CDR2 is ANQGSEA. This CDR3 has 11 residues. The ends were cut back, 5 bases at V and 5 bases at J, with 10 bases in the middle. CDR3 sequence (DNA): TGCAGCGTTACCTCCGGGGACGAGCAGTACTTC. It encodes CSVTSGDEQYF.

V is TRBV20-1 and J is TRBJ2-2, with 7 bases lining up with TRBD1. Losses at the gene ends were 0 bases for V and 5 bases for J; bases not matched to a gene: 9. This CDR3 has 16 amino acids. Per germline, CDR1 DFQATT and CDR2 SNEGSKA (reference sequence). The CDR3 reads CSARDSRQGVTGELFF. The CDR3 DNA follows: TGCAGTGCTAGAGACTCGAGACAGGGAGTAACCGGGGAGCTGTTTTTT.

The CDR3 region has the DNA TGTGCCAGCAGCCGAATAGACAGGGGCGGTCACGAGCAGTACTTC. It codes for CASSRIDRGGHEQYF. The chain is built from TRBV3-1 and TRBJ2-7; 8 bases align to TRBD1. The CDR3 length is 15 residues. Germline V CDR1 and CDR2: LGHDT, YNNKEL (reference sequence). Germline trimming cut 4 bases from V and 5 bases from J; bases unmatched to any gene: 10.

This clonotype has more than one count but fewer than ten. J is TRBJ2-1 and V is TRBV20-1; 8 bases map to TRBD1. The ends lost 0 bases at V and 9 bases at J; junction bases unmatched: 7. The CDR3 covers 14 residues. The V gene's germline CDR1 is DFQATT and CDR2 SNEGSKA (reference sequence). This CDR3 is CSARDRRGRSEQFF. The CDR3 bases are TGCAGTGCTAGAGATCGCAGGGGGCGGAGTGAGCAGTTCTTC.

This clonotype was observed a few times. The CDR3 DNA sequence: TGTGCCAGCAGAATGGAGACTAGCAGAACCTACGAGCAGTACTTC. Its translation: CASRMETSRTYEQYF. The V and J genes are TRBV7-9 and TRBJ2-7; 7 nucleotides match TRBD2. Germline trimming cut 6 bases from V and 2 bases from J; bases unmatched to any gene: 10. CDR3 length equals 15 residues. CDR1 SEHNR and CDR2 FQNEAQ come from the germline V gene (reference sequence). The variable domain in full, with the rest retrieved from reference TRBV7-9 and TRBJ2-7, is DTGVSQNPRHKITKRGQNVTFRCDPISEHNRLYWYRQTLGQGPEFLTYFQNEAQLEKSRLLSDRFSAERPKGSFSTLEIQRTEQGDSAMYLCASRMETSRTYEQYFGPGTRLTVT.